A selection of T cell receptor beta chains follows, all from one sample in a study of response to subunit inactivated influenza vaccine. One entry per CDR3 protein, called by TCRdb with MiXCR from the RT-PCR reads. The sample yields 200,000 to 300,000 distinct CDR3 sequences, 10% to 15% seen once. The specimen was non-naive T cells sorted from PBMCs, collected approximately 15 days before vaccination. All receptors come from a man in his forties or fifties who received an inactivated influenza vaccine. Each CDR3 is given with its conserved first and last residue. D genes are given only for firm matches. A clone size is listed for some rows: how often the clone was seen (once, few, many), or a class if it is expanded.

TRBJ2-4,-,-,TRBV29-1,CSVSPLGGIQYF,TGCAGCGTGAGCCCTCTCGGAGGAATTCAGTACTTC
TRBJ2-6,-,-,TRBV6-1,CASTRSLTPSGANVLTF,TGTGCCAGCACCAGGTCCCTGACCCCCTCTGGGGCCAACGTCCTGACTTTC
TRBJ2-5,-,-,TRBV7-9,CASSLALGGKKTQYF,TGTGCCAGCAGCTTAGCGCTGGGGGGAAAGAAGACCCAGTACTTC
TRBJ2-2,TRBD1,-,TRBV9,CASSPWDRDTANTGELFF,TGTGCCAGCAGCCCTTGGGACAGGGACACGGCGAACACCGGGGAGCTGTTTTTT
TRBJ2-1,-,few,TRBV6-2/TRBV6-3,CASSFPLGTPTFYNEQFF,TGTGCCAGCAGTTTCCCCCTCGGGACGCCAACCTTCTACAATGAGCAGTTCTTC
TRBJ2-7,TRBD1,many,TRBV29-1,CSISISVAATGVPYEQYF,TGCAGCATATCAATAAGCGTTGCCGCGACAGGGGTCCCCTACGAGCAGTACTTC
TRBJ2-5,-,-,TRBV6-1,CASKTNSGVRQETQYF,TGTGCCAGCAAGACAAATAGCGGAGTGAGACAAGAGACCCAGTACTTC
TRBJ1-2,-,-,TRBV5-5,CASSLSGQNYGYTF,TGTGCCAGCAGCTTGTCTGGACAGAACTATGGCTACACCTTC
TRBJ2-1,TRBD2,-,TRBV11-1,CASSSTGLAGGPGSYNEQFF,TGTGCCAGCAGCTCCACCGGACTAGCGGGAGGGCCCGGCTCCTACAATGAGCAGTTCTTC
TRBJ1-5,-,-,TRBV5-6,CASSRTANNQPQHF,TGTGCCAGCAGTCGGACAGCAAATAATCAGCCCCAGCATTTT
TRBJ1-2,-,many,TRBV20-1,CSASAGLRGYTF,TGCAGTGCTAGTGCGGGGCTAAGAGGCTACACCTTC
TRBJ2-5,-,few,TRBV4-3,CASSQDWHQETQYF,TGCGCCAGCAGCCAAGATTGGCATCAGGAGACCCAGTACTTC
TRBJ2-7,TRBD1,few,TRBV5-1,CASSLTDRGRSPYEQYF,TGCGCCAGCAGCTTAACCGACAGGGGGCGATCCCCCTACGAGCAGTACTTC
TRBJ2-3,TRBD2,many,TRBV6-1,CASSSLAGGLTDTQYF,TGTGCCAGCAGTAGTCTAGCGGGAGGTCTCACAGATACGCAGTATTTT
TRBJ1-1,TRBD1,-,TRBV4-3,CASSQGGTANTEAFF,TGCGCCAGCAGCCAGGGCGGGACAGCGAACACTGAAGCTTTCTTT
TRBJ1-1,-,-,TRBV10-3,CAIRSGTGNTEAFF,TGTGCCATCAGATCAGGAACCGGTAACACTGAAGCTTTCTTT
TRBJ2-3,-,-,TRBV12-3/TRBV12-4,CASSLGQGRDTQYF,TGTGCCAGCAGTTTAGGGCAGGGGAGGGATACGCAGTATTTT
TRBJ2-1,-,many,TRBV12-3/TRBV12-4,CASSLDIKEQFF,TGTGCCAGCAGTTTAGATATCAAAGAGCAGTTCTTC
TRBJ2-1,-,many,TRBV5-5,CASSDGRSYNEQFF,TGTGCCAGCAGCGATGGTAGGTCCTACAATGAGCAGTTCTTC
TRBJ1-2,-,many,TRBV20-1,CSASFRGIQNSGYTF,TGCAGTGCTAGCTTTCGCGGGATCCAAAACTCTGGCTACACCTTC
TRBJ1-5,-,many,TRBV12-3/TRBV12-4,CASSPATGASNQPQHF,TGTGCCAGCAGTCCTGCGACAGGAGCGAGCAATCAGCCCCAGCATTTT
TRBJ2-1,-,few,TRBV11-2,CASSFSRTGTPMFNEQFF,TGTGCCAGCAGCTTTTCCCGAACCGGGACTCCCATGTTCAATGAGCAGTTCTTC
TRBJ2-2,TRBD2,-,TRBV9,CASKSSGRAGELFF,TGTGCCAGCAAGTCTAGCGGGAGAGCCGGGGAGCTGTTTTTT
TRBJ1-6,TRBD1,few,TRBV6-5,CASSYSGRGRSSNSPLHF,TGTGCCAGCAGTTACTCTGGCAGGGGGCGCAGTAGCAATTCACCCCTCCACTTT
TRBJ2-2,TRBD2,few,TRBV5-1,CATARPSGGTGELFF,TGCGCCACCGCCCGTCCTAGCGGGGGGACCGGGGAGCTGTTTTTT
TRBJ2-5,TRBD1,few,TRBV27,CASRPGQGPRETQYF,TGTGCCAGCAGACCGGGACAGGGACCGAGGGAGACCCAGTACTTC
TRBJ2-7,TRBD2,few,TRBV6-6,CASSYSRGEQYF,TGTGCCAGCAGTTACTCGCGGGGGGAGCAGTACTTC
TRBJ1-6,-,-,TRBV12-3/TRBV12-4,CASSSGAQNSPLHF,TGTGCCAGCAGCTCCGGGGCCCAGAATTCACCCCTCCACTTT
TRBJ2-7,-,-,TRBV7-6,CASSLAHVRSYEQYF,TGTGCCAGCAGCTTAGCGCACGTCCGCTCGTACGAGCAGTACTTC
TRBJ1-2,-,few,TRBV28,CASSPEDYGYTF,TGTGCCAGCAGCCCGGAGGACTATGGCTACACCTTC
TRBJ1-5,-,few,TRBV28,CASSLSGFNQPQHF,TGTGCCAGCAGTTTAAGTGGCTTCAATCAGCCCCAGCATTTT
TRBJ2-2,TRBD2,-,TRBV5-1,CASSLEGGKNTGELFF,TGCGCCAGCAGCTTGGAGGGAGGGAAGAACACCGGGGAGCTGTTTTTT
TRBJ1-2,TRBD1,-,TRBV12-3/TRBV12-4,CASTSQGGYGYTF,TGTGCCAGCACCAGCCAGGGGGGCTATGGCTACACCTTC
TRBJ2-5,TRBD1,few,TRBV20-1,CSASSLTRDRGYETQYF,TGCAGTGCTAGTTCGCTCACCAGGGACAGGGGTTACGAGACCCAGTACTTC
TRBJ1-4,-,-,TRBV20-1,CSARGRAYNEKLFF,TGCAGTGCTAGAGGGAGGGCTTATAATGAAAAACTGTTTTTT
TRBJ2-7,-,many,TRBV28,CASMSSSRSYEQYF,TGTGCCAGCATGTCGTCTAGCCGGTCCTACGAGCAGTACTTC
TRBJ2-2,TRBD1,few,TRBV28,CASRRTGGLAGELFF,TGTGCCAGCAGGCGGACAGGGGGCCTCGCCGGGGAGCTGTTTTTT
TRBJ2-1,-,few,TRBV7-2,CASSVTAVSQFF,TGTGCCAGCAGCGTCACTGCCGTTTCGCAGTTCTTC
TRBJ2-1,-,-,TRBV19,CASSTRDFYNEQFF,TGTGCCAGTAGTACCCGGGACTTCTACAATGAGCAGTTCTTC
TRBJ1-5,-,-,TRBV20-1,CSARDALINQPQHF,TGCAGTGCTAGAGATGCCCTGATCAATCAGCCCCAGCATTTT
TRBJ2-5,TRBD2,-,TRBV15,CATSRAGLAGRGETQYF,TGTGCCACCAGCAGAGCGGGACTAGCGGGAAGGGGAGAGACCCAGTACTTC
TRBJ1-4,-,-,TRBV4-1,CASSPQWSNEKLFF,TGCGCCAGCAGCCCTCAGTGGTCTAATGAAAAACTGTTTTTT
TRBJ2-1,TRBD2,-,TRBV10-3,CAISEGISGARDEQFF,TGTGCCATCAGTGAGGGCATTAGCGGGGCCCGAGATGAGCAGTTCTTC
TRBJ2-5,-,-,TRBV5-5,CASSLNSGGRGETQYF,TGTGCCAGCAGCTTGAACTCCGGGGGCCGGGGAGAGACCCAGTACTTC
TRBJ1-2,-,few,TRBV27,CASSDTGLYGYTF,TGTGCCAGCAGTGATACAGGCCTCTATGGCTACACCTTC
TRBJ2-1,TRBD1,many,TRBV29-1,CSVVKGANEQFF,TGCAGCGTTGTAAAGGGGGCGAATGAGCAGTTCTTC